This T cell receptor (beta chain) appears in the sequencing data of a study of early T cells in non-severe SARS-CoV-2 infection. This CDR3 has 17 amino acids. V was shortened by 0 bases and J by 2 bases, with 14 bases between the two germline ends. Germline V gives CDR1 DFQATT, CDR2 SNEGSKA (reference sequence). Only a few counts were recorded for this clonotype. TCRdb analysed the 5' RACE reads with MiXCR anew, one entry per CDR3 protein. The data hold about 61,000 distinct CDR3 sequences, with 12% observed a single time. The sample was whole blood, taken at baseline. The chain joins TRBV20-1 to TRBJ1-6; D gene uncertain. This TCR came from an adult who was a healthcare worker with PCR-confirmed SARS-CoV-2 infection or an uninfected control (not recorded which). The donor label of this sample is uncertain. CDR3: CSAREAEPATYNSPLHF. The DNA for the CDR3 is TGCAGTGCTAGAGAAGCCGAGCCAGCTACCTATAATTCACCCCTCCACTTT.